A single sample is the source of the 15 T cell receptor beta chains below, sequenced in a study of T cell changes during pregnancy in multiple sclerosis. TCRdb's copy holds only in-frame clones and misses some; the assay was immunoSEQ multiplex PCR. The sample carries around 130,000 clones, about 94% recorded once. Source: peripheral blood, taken before pregnancy. Receptor source: a female donor with multiple sclerosis, enrolled in a pregnancy study.

The CDR3 is CASSSPSSPNEQFF. DNA of the CDR3: TGTGCCAGCAGCTCCCCTTCAAGCCCCAATGAGCAGTTCTTC. The J gene is TRBJ2-1, the V gene TRBV5-4; D is ambiguous. CDR1 and CDR2 (germline): SGHNT, YYREEE (reference sequence). CDR3 length equals 14 residues. V was trimmed by 3 bases and J by 6 bases, leaving 13 bases between them.

V usage is TRBV9 and J usage is TRBJ2-5; 10 bases match TRBD2. Trimming at V came to 0 bases and at J to 4 bases, leaving 6 bases not matched to a gene. CDR1 SGDLS and CDR2 YYNGEE come from the germline V gene. CDR3 length equals 16 residues. Written as DNA, the CDR3 is TGTGCCAGCAGCGTAGATCATAGCGGGGGGCGAGAGACCCAGTACTTC. It codes for CASSVDHSGGRETQYF. The full variable domain, with the rest looked up from reference TRBV9 and TRBJ2-5, is DSGVTQTPKHLITATGQRVTLRCSPRSGDLSVYWYQQSLDQGLQFLIQYYNGEERAKGNILERFSAQQFPDLHSELNLSSLELGDSALYFCASSVDHSGGRETQYFGPGTRLLVL.

The chain joins TRBV18 to TRBJ1-1, with D perhaps matching TRBD1 (6 bases). The CDR3 covers 16 residues. The V gene's germline CDR1 is KGHSH and CDR2 LQKENI. The V gene lost 3 bases and the J gene lost 0 bases, with 14 bases spanning the gap. CDR3 amino acids: CASSPEDSPLNTEAFF. CDR3 bases: TGTGCCAGCTCACCGGAGGACAGCCCGTTGAACACTGAAGCTTTCTTT.

The rearrangement joins TRBV19 to TRBJ2-1, with D perhaps matching TRBD2 (5 bases). V was trimmed by 1 base and J by 3 bases, leaving 13 bases between them. The CDR3 has 16 amino acids. CDR1 is LNHDA and CDR2 is SQIVND in the germline V gene (reference sequence). The CDR3, as DNA: TGTGCCAGTAGTATAGGAGGGCGAATCCTCTACAATGAGCAGTTCTTC. It is translated as CASSIGGRILYNEQFF.

V and J are TRBV2 and TRBJ1-4, with D maybe TRBD1 (5 bases). CDR3 length equals 14 residues. From germline, CDR1 is SNHLY and CDR2 FYNNEI. The germline V and J ends were trimmed by 4 bases and 3 bases, with 9 bases remaining between them. CDR3 sequence: CASSVRDSNEKLFF. In DNA, the CDR3 is TGTGCCAGCAGTGTCCGGGACTCTAATGAAAAACTGTTTTTT.

This clone was counted a single time. V is TRBV18 and J is TRBJ2-1; TRBD1 agrees at 7 bases. Germline CDR1 and CDR2: KGHSH and LQKENI. The J segment lost 1 base and the V segment lost 8 bases, leaving 5 bases of the junction unmatched. The CDR3 sequence is 14 residues long. The CDR3 DNA reads as TGTGCCAGCGGCGGACAGGCTTCCTACAATGAGCAGTTCTTC. Translated, it gives CASGGQASYNEQFF.

Worth noting for this clone: Different DNA sequences within this sample yield the same CDR3. The chain links TRBV7-3 to TRBJ2-3, with D possibly being TRBD2 (6 bases). Trimming left V 5 bases short and J 4 bases short, with 10 bases between. Germline V CDR1 and CDR2: SGHTA, FQGTGA. The CDR3 is 13 residues long. The CDR3 nucleotides are TGTGCCAGCAGCCCTACGGGGGCAGATACGCAGTATTTT. It translates to CASSPTGADTQYF.

The rearrangement uses TRBV19 and TRBJ2-1, with TRBD2 matching 12 bases. This CDR3 has 19 amino acids. Trimming took 0 bases from V and 5 from J; bases not matched to a gene: 11. Germline V gene sequence: CDR1 LNHDA, CDR2 SQIVND (reference sequence). The CDR3 DNA is TGTGCCAGTAGTATAGATCGACTAGCGGGAGTGAGAGCCCACAATGAGCAGTTCTTC. Encoded protein: CASSIDRLAGVRAHNEQFF. Looking up the rest from reference TRBV19 and TRBJ2-1 gives the full variable domain: DGGITQSPKYLFRKEGQNVTLSCEQNLNHDAMYWYRQDPGQGLRLIYYSQIVNDFQKGDIAEGYSVSREKKESFPLTVTSAQKNPTAFYLCASSIDRLAGVRAHNEQFFGPGTRLTVL.

The chain uses TRBV18 and TRBJ2-2, with 10 positions matching TRBD1. In germline, CDR1 is KGHSH, CDR2 LQKENI. The CDR3 extends over 19 amino acids. The J segment lost 2 bases and the V segment lost 3 bases, leaving 12 bases of the junction unmatched. DNA of the CDR3: TGTGCCAGCTCACCCCGGAGGTCCGGGACAGGGGCTAACACCGGGGAGCTGTTTTTT. Protein product: CASSPRRSGTGANTGELFF.

The chain uses TRBV11-2 and TRBJ2-1; D is possibly TRBD1 (6 bases). CDR3 length: 16 amino acids. V dropped 0 bases and J dropped 3 bases, with 12 bases sitting between them. CDR1 SGHAT and CDR2 FQNNGV come from the germline V gene. The CDR3: CASSLDQGLGYNEQFF. The CDR3 DNA sequence: TGTGCCAGCAGCTTAGATCAGGGGCTTGGCTACAATGAGCAGTTCTTC.

This clone is a singleton in its sample. The same CDR3 arises from other DNA sequences in this sample as well. The chain couples TRBV6-5 to TRBJ1-1; D is uncertain. V lost 5 bases and J 0 bases, leaving 7 bases between the germline ends. CDR3 length equals 13 residues. Germline V gene data show CDR1 as MNHEY and CDR2 as SVGAGI. The chain's CDR3 is CASSGQMNTEAFF. CDR3 coding DNA: TGTGCCAGCAGTGGCCAAATGAACACTGAAGCTTTCTTT.

The chain uses TRBV5-4 and TRBJ2-1; D gene unclear. V lost 2 bases and J 4 bases, leaving 19 bases between the germline ends. The CDR3 spans 17 residues. From germline, CDR1 is SGHNT and CDR2 YYREEE (reference sequence). The CDR3 region is CASSFGSAARLYNEQFF. CDR3 in DNA: TGTGCCAGCAGCTTTGGCTCGGCAGCGAGATTATACAATGAGCAGTTCTTC.

The chain couples TRBV30 to TRBJ2-5; 8 bases align to TRBD2. V was clipped by 4 bases and J by 5 bases; unmatched bases: 6. From germline, CDR1 is GTSNPN and CDR2 SVGIG (reference sequence). The CDR3 is made up of 13 amino acids. CDR3 amino acids: CAWNRGGGETQYF. In DNA form, the CDR3 reads TGTGCCTGGAATCGGGGGGGTGGCGAGACCCAGTACTTC. Full variable domain (outside the CDR3, taken from reference TRBV30 and TRBJ2-5): SQTIHQWPATLVQPVGSPLSLECTVEGTSNPNLYWYRQAAGRGLQLLFYSVGIGQISSEVPQNLSASRPQDRQFILSSKKLLLSDSGFYLCAWNRGGGETQYFGPGTRLLVL.

The CDR3 reads CASSASSGRGDTQYF. As DNA, the CDR3 is TGTGCCAGCAGCGCTTCTAGCGGGAGGGGAGATACGCAGTATTTT. This sequence joins TRBV7-3 and TRBJ2-3; 12 bases align to TRBD2. The trim removed 5 bases at V and 5 bases at J, leaving 5 bases unmatched. Per germline, CDR1 SGHTA and CDR2 FQGTGA. This CDR3 comprises 15 residues.

About this clone itself: A read error may account for a junction end that differs from germline. This chain joins TRBV27 and TRBJ1-2; TRBD1 agrees at 10 bases. The germline CDR1 and CDR2 sequences are MNHEY and SMNVEV (reference sequence). The CDR3 spans 13 residues. CDR3 nucleotides: TGTGCCAGCAGTTTAAGAGGACAGGGGGTGAAGGCCTTC. This encodes CASSLRGQGVKAF.